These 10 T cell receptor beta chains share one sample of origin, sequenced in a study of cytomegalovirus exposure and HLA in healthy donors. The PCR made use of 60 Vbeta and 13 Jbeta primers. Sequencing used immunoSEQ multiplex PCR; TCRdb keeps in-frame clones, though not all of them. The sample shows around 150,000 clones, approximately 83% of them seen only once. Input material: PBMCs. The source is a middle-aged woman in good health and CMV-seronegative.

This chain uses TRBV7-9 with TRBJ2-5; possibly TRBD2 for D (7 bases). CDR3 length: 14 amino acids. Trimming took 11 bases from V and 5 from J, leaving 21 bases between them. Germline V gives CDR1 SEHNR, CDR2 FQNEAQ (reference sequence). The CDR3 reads CAWASSGGPETQYF. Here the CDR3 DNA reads TGTGCCTGGGCGTCTTCGGGGGGCCCCGAGACCCAGTACTTC. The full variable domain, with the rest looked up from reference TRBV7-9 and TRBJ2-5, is DTGVSQNPRHKITKRGQNVTFRCDPISEHNRLYWYRQTLGQGPEFLTYFQNEAQLEKSRLLSDRFSAERPKGSFSTLEIQRTEQGDSAMYLCAWASSGGPETQYFGPGTRLLVL.

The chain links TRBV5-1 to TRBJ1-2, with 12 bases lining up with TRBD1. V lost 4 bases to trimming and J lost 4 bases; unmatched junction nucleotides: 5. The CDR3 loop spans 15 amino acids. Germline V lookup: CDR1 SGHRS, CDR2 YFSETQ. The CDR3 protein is CASSPGTGGFYGYTF. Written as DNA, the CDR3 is TGCGCCAGCAGCCCCGGGACAGGGGGCTTCTATGGCTACACCTTC.

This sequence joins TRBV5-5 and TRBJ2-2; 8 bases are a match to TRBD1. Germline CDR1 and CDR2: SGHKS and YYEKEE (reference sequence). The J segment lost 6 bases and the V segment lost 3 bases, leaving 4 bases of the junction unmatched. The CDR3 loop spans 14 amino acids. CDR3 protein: CASSWTGRSGELFF. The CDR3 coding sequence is TGTGCCAGCAGCTGGACAGGGAGGTCCGGGGAGCTGTTTTTT.

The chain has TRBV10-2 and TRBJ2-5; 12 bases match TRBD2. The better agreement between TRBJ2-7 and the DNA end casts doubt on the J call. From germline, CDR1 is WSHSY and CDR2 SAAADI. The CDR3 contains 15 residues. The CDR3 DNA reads TGCGCCAGCAGTGATGGACTAGCGGGATTTGGCGAGCAGTACTTC. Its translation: CASSDGLAGFGEQYF.

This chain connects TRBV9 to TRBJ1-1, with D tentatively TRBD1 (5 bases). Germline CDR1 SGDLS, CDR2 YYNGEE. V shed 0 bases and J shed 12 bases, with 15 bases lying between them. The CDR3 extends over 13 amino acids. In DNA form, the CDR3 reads TGTGCCAGCAGCGTAGATTCAGGGAATAGACCTTTCTTT. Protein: CASSVDSGNRPFF. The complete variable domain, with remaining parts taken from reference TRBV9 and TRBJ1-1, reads DSGVTQTPKHLITATGQRVTLRCSPRSGDLSVYWYQQSLDQGLQFLIQYYNGEERAKGNILERFSAQQFPDLHSELNLSSLELGDSALYFCASSVDSGNRPFFGQGTRLTVV.

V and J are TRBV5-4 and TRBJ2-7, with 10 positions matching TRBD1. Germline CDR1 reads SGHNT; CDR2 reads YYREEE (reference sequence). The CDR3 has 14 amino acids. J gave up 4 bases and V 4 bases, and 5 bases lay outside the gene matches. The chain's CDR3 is CASSAPGQGYEQYF. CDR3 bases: TGTGCCAGCAGCGCGCCGGGACAGGGGTACGAGCAGTACTTC.

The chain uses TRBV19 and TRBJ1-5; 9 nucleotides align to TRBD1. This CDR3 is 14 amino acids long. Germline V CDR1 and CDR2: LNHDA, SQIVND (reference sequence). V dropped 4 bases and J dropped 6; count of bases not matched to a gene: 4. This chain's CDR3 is CASSTTGGAQPQHF. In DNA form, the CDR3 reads TGTGCCAGTAGTACGACAGGGGGTGCTCAGCCCCAGCATTTT.

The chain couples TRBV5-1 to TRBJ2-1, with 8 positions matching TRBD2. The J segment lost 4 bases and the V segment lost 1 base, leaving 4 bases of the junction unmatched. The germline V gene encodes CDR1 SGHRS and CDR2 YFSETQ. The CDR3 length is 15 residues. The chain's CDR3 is CASSLTGRVYNEQFF. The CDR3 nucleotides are TGCGCCAGCAGCTTGACCGGGAGGGTGTACAATGAGCAGTTCTTC.

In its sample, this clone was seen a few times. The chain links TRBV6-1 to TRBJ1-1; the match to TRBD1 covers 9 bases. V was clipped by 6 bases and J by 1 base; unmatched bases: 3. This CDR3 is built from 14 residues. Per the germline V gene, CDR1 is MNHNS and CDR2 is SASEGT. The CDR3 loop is CASRLDRGNTEAFF. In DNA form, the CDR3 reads TGTGCCAGCAGGCTGGACAGGGGGAACACTGAAGCTTTCTTT.

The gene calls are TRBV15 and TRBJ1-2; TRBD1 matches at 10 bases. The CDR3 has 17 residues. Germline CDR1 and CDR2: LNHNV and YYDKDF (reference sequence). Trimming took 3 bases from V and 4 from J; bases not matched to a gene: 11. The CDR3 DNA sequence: TGTGCCACCAGCAGGGGAATGACAGGGGGCGCTTCCTATGGCTACACCTTC. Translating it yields CATSRGMTGGASYGYTF. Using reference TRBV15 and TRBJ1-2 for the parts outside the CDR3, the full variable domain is DAMVIQNPRYQVTQFGKPVTLSCSQTLNHNVMYWYQQKSSQAPKLLFHYYDKDFNNEADTPDNFQSRRPNTSFCFLDIRSPGLGDTAMYLCATSRGMTGGASYGYTFGSGTRLTVV.